These T cell receptor beta chains were read from a single sample in a study of siplizumab effects on memory and regulatory T cells. Libraries were prepared by immunoSEQ multiplex PCR; TCRdb keeps only in-frame clonotypes and omits some of them. This sample has some 100,000 clones, with over 85% found just once. Sequences were obtained from CD8+ T cells sorted from blood. The receptors derive from a human donor in good health. CDR3s include the opening cysteine and the closing phenylalanine or tryptophan. D genes are given only for firm matches. Some rows have no size entry. The others give once, few or many, or a class for an expanded clone.

V gene	CDR3 length	D gene	J gene	clone size	CDR3 protein	CDR3 DNA
TRBV7-9	15	TRBD2	TRBJ2-1	.	CASSRLAGTAGEQFF	TGTGCCAGCAGCCGTCTAGCGGGGACCGCCGGTGAGCAGTTCTTC
TRBV2	17	.	TRBJ2-5	.	CASSELGLEGPGETQYF	TGTGCCAGCAGTGAACTGGGATTAGAAGGACCGGGCGAGACCCAGTACTTC
TRBV29-1	12	.	TRBJ2-1	.	CSVDSGPNEQFF	TGCAGCGTTGATAGCGGCCCCAATGAGCAGTTCTTC
TRBV7-9	16	TRBD2	TRBJ2-1	.	CASSLVSAGDRTEQFF	TGTGCCAGCAGCTTAGTGTCAGCGGGAGACCGGACTGAGCAGTTCTTC
TRBV19	13	.	TRBJ1-1	.	CASSTTRNTEAFF	TGTGCCAGTAGTACTACAAGGAACACTGAAGCTTTCTTT
TRBV25-1	15	.	TRBJ1-4	.	CASSAVTIPNEKLFF	TGTGCCAGCAGTGCTGTGACAATTCCTAATGAAAAACTGTTTTTT
TRBV4-1	18	TRBD2	TRBJ2-1	.	CASSLYVASGGSYNEQFF	TGCGCCAGCAGCCTCTACGTGGCTAGCGGGGGCTCCTACAATGAGCAGTTCTTC
TRBV4-1	18	.	TRBJ2-3	.	CASSQGSSDPEGTDTQYF	TGCGCCAGCAGCCAGGGGTCTAGCGACCCTGAGGGCACAGATACGCAGTATTTT
TRBV7-9	15	TRBD2	TRBJ2-7	.	CASSLARGLDDEQYF	TGTGCCAGCAGCTTAGCGAGGGGACTAGACGACGAGCAGTACTTC
TRBV19	14	.	TRBJ1-6	.	CASSMGGNNSPLHF	TGTGCCAGTAGTATGGGGGGGAACAATTCACCCCTCCACTTT
TRBV11-3	15	TRBD2	TRBJ2-1	.	CASSLGSGRNNEQFF	TGTGCCAGCAGCTTAGGGAGCGGGAGGAACAATGAGCAGTTCTTC
TRBV7-6	14	TRBD1	TRBJ1-1	.	CASSSGTANTEAFF	TGTGCCAGCAGCTCCGGGACAGCAAACACTGAAGCTTTCTTT
TRBV15	15	TRBD1	TRBJ1-5	once	CATSRATGQNQPQHF	TGTGCCACCAGCAGAGCGACGGGACAGAATCAGCCCCAGCATTTT
TRBV4-1	18	TRBD1	TRBJ2-7	.	CASSQDGGPVDRGYEQYF	TGCGCCAGCAGCCAAGATGGGGGGCCCGTAGACAGGGGATACGAGCAGTACTTC